Below, 24 T cell receptor beta chains from the same sample are listed, as sequenced in a study of OX40 agonist ivuxolimab in advanced cancers. Produced via immunoSEQ multiplex PCR; TCRdb's table is partial and in-frame only. The profile shows tens of thousands of clones, about 88% of them singletons. This sample comprised CD4+ or CD8+ T cells sorted from blood, obtained in a trial of the OX40 agonist ivuxolimab. Receptors originate from an adult with an advanced solid tumor such as melanoma, head and neck, liver or kidney cancer.

The V and J genes are TRBV18 and TRBJ1-1; 8 bases map to TRBD1. J was trimmed by 5 bases and V by 3 bases; bases with no gene match: 8. Germline V lookup: CDR1 KGHSH, CDR2 LQKENI. The CDR3 is 15 residues long. The CDR3 sequence: CASSPGQGQRTEAFF. For the CDR3, the DNA is TGTGCCAGCTCACCCGGACAGGGCCAACGAACTGAAGCTTTCTTT.

The chain combines TRBV7-3 with TRBJ1-1; unclear D gene. Looked up from germline, CDR1 is SGHTA and CDR2 is FQGTGA. This CDR3 is built from 14 residues. Trimming took off 0 bases at V and 2 bases at J, with 7 bases between the two ends. The CDR3 coding sequence is TGTGCCAGCAGCTTAACAGGGATTAACACTGAAGCTTTCTTT. It specifies CASSLTGINTEAFF. Filled out from reference TRBV7-3 and TRBJ1-1, the complete variable domain reads GAGVSQTPSNKVTEKGKYVELRCDPISGHTALYWYRQSLGQGPEFLIYFQGTGAADDSGLPNDRFFAVRPEGSVSTLKIQRTERGDSAVYLCASSLTGINTEAFFGQGTRLTVV.

This clone was counted once. The chain carries TRBV18 and TRBJ1-5, with 8 nucleotides matching TRBD1. Trimming took 3 bases from V and 11 from J; bases not matched to a gene: 6. Germline V lookup: CDR1 KGHSH, CDR2 LQKENI. This CDR3 comprises 13 residues. The CDR3 here is CASSPTEQGAQHF. The DNA for the CDR3 is TGTGCCAGCTCACCGACCGAACAGGGGGCCCAGCATTTT.

This clone occurred a few times. The chain recombines TRBV5-8 with TRBJ1-2; the D is unclear. There are 11 residues in the CDR3. Trimming pared 2 bases from V and 6 bases from J, leaving 5 bases between. CDR1 SGHTS and CDR2 YDEGEE come from the germline V gene. CDR3 sequence (DNA): TGTGCCAGCAGCTTCTTAGATGGCTACACCTTC. Translation: CASSFLDGYTF. The variable domain in full, with the rest retrieved from reference TRBV5-8 and TRBJ1-2, is EAGVTQSPTHLIKTRGQQATLRCSPISGHTSVYWYQQALGLGLQFLLWYDEGEERNRGNFPPRFSGRQFPNYSSELNVNALELEDSALYLCASSFLDGYTFGSGTRLTVV.

This chain connects TRBV29-1 to TRBJ1-2; the match to TRBD1 covers 8 bases. With 4 bases clipped from V and 7 bases from J, the junction kept 5 bases outside the gene matches. Germline V lookup: CDR1 SQVTM, CDR2 ANQGSEA. This CDR3 region has 12 residues. CDR3 sequence (DNA): TGCAGCGTTGGGACAGGGAGCGGTGGCTACACCTTC. Translating it yields CSVGTGSGGYTF.

The genes are TRBV15 and TRBJ1-4, with 7 bases fitting TRBD1. Germline values: CDR1 LNHNV, CDR2 YYDKDF (reference sequence). V trimming: 3 bases; J trimming: 5 bases; junction bases outside the gene matches: 9. There are 16 residues in the CDR3. The chain's CDR3 is CATSRGVTGRNEKLFF. CDR3 DNA: TGTGCCACCAGCAGGGGAGTGACAGGGAGAAATGAAAAACTGTTTTTT.

The chain uses TRBV5-1 and TRBJ2-7; 8 positions agree with TRBD1. The V gene end was trimmed by 4 bases and the J gene end by 7 bases; junction bases not matched to a gene: 10. From germline, CDR1 is SGHRS and CDR2 YFSETQ. CDR3 length equals 14 residues. This CDR3 reads CASSDQGQAGEQYF. CDR3 nucleotides: TGCGCCAGCAGCGACCAGGGACAGGCGGGTGAGCAGTACTTC. The full variable domain, rest sourced from reference TRBV5-1 and TRBJ2-7, is KAGVTQTPRYLIKTRGQQVTLSCSPISGHRSVSWYQQTPGQGLQFLFEYFSETQRNKGNFPGRFSGRQFSNSRSEMNVSTLELGDSALYLCASSDQGQAGEQYFGPGTRLTVT.

This chain uses TRBV21-1 with TRBJ2-3; the table's D call, TRBD2, has no DNA check behind it. TRBV21-1 is noted as a pseudogene. The CDR3 consists of 14 residues. The CDR3 region has the DNA TGTGCCAGCAGATTGGACTATCGGACAGATACGCAGTATTTT. Amino acids: CASRLDYRTDTQYF.

A single count supports this clone. The CDR3 reads CASSLYVPVTYEQYF. In DNA, the CDR3 is TGTGCCAGCAGTTTATACGTCCCAGTGACCTACGAGCAGTACTTC. V and J are TRBV27 and TRBJ2-7; no clear D gene. Trimming pared 1 base from V and 2 bases from J, leaving 12 bases between. This CDR3 has 15 amino acids. The germline CDR1 and CDR2 sequences are MNHEY and SMNVEV (reference sequence).

V gene TRBV27 combines with J gene TRBJ2-7; 8 bases map to TRBD1. V shed 8 bases, J shed 5 bases, and the junction held 11 bases outside the gene matches. The CDR3 is made up of 14 amino acids. CDR1 and CDR2 from the germline V gene are MNHEY and SMNVEV (reference sequence). CDR3 sequence (DNA): TGTGCCAGCGTTGCTCACAGGGGGGACAACGAGCAGTACTTC. It translates to CASVAHRGDNEQYF.

This chain uses TRBV10-3 with TRBJ2-1, with 16 bases lining up with TRBD2. Per germline, CDR1 ENHRY and CDR2 SYGVKD. This CDR3 spans 17 amino acids. V trimming: 6 bases; J trimming: 6 bases; junction bases outside the gene matches: 8. The CDR3 nucleotides are TGTGCCATCAGCGCCGCGGGGACTAGCGGGGGGGCCAATGAGCAGTTCTTC. Its translation: CAISAAGTSGGANEQFF.

The CDR3 bases are TGCGCCAGCAGCCTCCTGGGTGGTACGCAGTATTTT. Its translation: CASSLLGGTQYF. The chain carries TRBV4-1 and TRBJ2-3, with no clear D. V dropped 4 bases and J dropped 8 bases, with 10 bases sitting between them. The CDR3 extends over 12 amino acids. Germline V gene lookup returns CDR1 MGHRA and CDR2 YSYEKL.

The chain is built from TRBV5-6 and TRBJ2-1, with D unresolved. Germline CDR1 and CDR2: SGHDT and YYEEEE. Between the trimmed V and J ends, which lost 3 bases and 9 bases, there was a span of 16 bases. This CDR3 comprises 14 residues. As DNA, the CDR3 is TGTGCCAGCAGCTCCCCCTCCAAGGGTCTTGAGCAGTTCTTC. Its translation: CASSSPSKGLEQFF.

This clone was seen a handful of times. The rearrangement uses TRBV5-1 and TRBJ1-6; a possible D gene is TRBD1 (5 bases). Germline-derived CDR1 and CDR2 are SGHRS and YFSETQ. This CDR3 spans 14 amino acids. V lost 0 bases to trimming and J lost 10 bases, with 11 bases between them. Written as DNA, the CDR3 is TGCGCCAGCAGCTTGGACGTCGGGGACTCACCCCTCCACTTT. It translates to CASSLDVGDSPLHF.

This chain joins TRBV5-1 and TRBJ2-3; TRBD2 agrees at 10 bases. The germline V gene has CDR1 SGHRS and CDR2 YFSETQ. V lost 3 bases to trimming and J lost 2 bases; unmatched junction nucleotides: 3. This CDR3 region has 15 residues. CDR3 sequence: CASSYSGGPTDTQYF. CDR3 bases: TGCGCCAGCAGCTATAGCGGGGGGCCCACAGATACGCAGTATTTT.

The chain has TRBV27 and TRBJ2-7; 7 nucleotides line up with TRBD1. CDR3 length: 15 residues. The ends lost 0 bases at V and 4 bases at J; junction bases unmatched: 6. Germline CDR1 and CDR2: MNHEY and SMNVEV (reference sequence). The CDR3 loop reads CASSLSPGTEYEQYF. The CDR3 region has the DNA TGTGCCAGCAGTTTATCCCCCGGGACAGAGTACGAGCAGTACTTC.

V usage is TRBV6-1 and J usage is TRBJ2-3; possibly TRBD2 for D (6 bases). CDR3 length: 16 residues. Germline CDR1 reads MNHNS; CDR2 reads SASEGT. V was shortened by 1 base and J by 2 bases, with 13 bases between the two germline ends. CDR3 region: CASSEGGGWDTDTQYF. The CDR3 DNA sequence: TGTGCCAGCAGTGAAGGTGGAGGGTGGGACACAGATACGCAGTATTTT.

The chain joins TRBV10-1 to TRBJ2-1; 9 bases fit TRBD2. Germline-derived CDR1 and CDR2 are WNHNN and SYGVQD (reference sequence). Germline trimming cut 1 base from V and 4 bases from J; bases unmatched to any gene: 5. The CDR3 extends over 16 amino acids. This CDR3 reads CASSELSGGLYNEQFF. The DNA for the CDR3 is TGCGCCAGCAGTGAGTTAAGCGGGGGGTTGTACAATGAGCAGTTCTTC.

In DNA form, the CDR3 reads TGTGCCAGCAGCTTGTTCAGGGGCAACTATGGCTACACCTTC. Translated: CASSLFRGNYGYTF. V gene TRBV5-6 combines with J gene TRBJ1-2; D is possibly TRBD1 (6 bases). Trimming took 1 base from V and 2 from J, leaving 9 bases between them. Germline V gene data show CDR1 as SGHDT and CDR2 as YYEEEE. The CDR3 covers 14 residues.

About this clone itself: Additional DNA sequences in this sample encode the identical CDR3. The chain uses TRBV7-8 and TRBJ1-4; possible D gene TRBD1, 5 bases. The CDR3 has 15 residues. Germline loops: CDR1 SGHVS, CDR2 FQNEAQ. V was trimmed by 6 bases and J by 0 bases, leaving 11 bases between them. CDR3 sequence (DNA): TGTGCCAGCAGTCCTAGGGGCGCAACTAATGAAAAACTGTTTTTT. Translated: CASSPRGATNEKLFF.

This clone was detected only a few times. This chain links TRBV9 with TRBJ1-1; D perhaps matches TRBD1 (5 bases). Germline CDR1 reads SGDLS; CDR2 reads YYNGEE. The CDR3 extends over 16 amino acids. The V end was cut by 0 bases, the J end by 0 bases, with 12 bases between. The DNA of the CDR3 is TGTGCCAGCAGCGTAGTCCGGGGGGACTTGAACACTGAAGCTTTCTTT. Residues: CASSVVRGDLNTEAFF.

V usage is TRBV4-3 and J usage is TRBJ1-5; D may be TRBD1 (5 bases). CDR3 length equals 14 residues. Between the trimmed V and J ends, which lost 1 base and 6 bases, there was a span of 10 bases. The germline V gene encodes CDR1 LGHNA and CDR2 YSLEER. CDR3: CASSQGGGGQPQHF. Here the CDR3 DNA reads TGCGCCAGCAGCCAAGGTGGCGGGGGTCAGCCCCAGCATTTT.

The chain employs TRBV6-1 and TRBJ1-1; 8 bases map to TRBD1. V gave up 7 bases and J gave up 1 base; unmatched junction bases: 8. The CDR3 is made up of 15 amino acids. CDR1 is MNHNS, CDR2 SASEGT, per germline. The CDR3 DNA reads TGTGCCAGCACCCCGAGGGACAGGAAGAACACTGAAGCTTTCTTT. It translates to CASTPRDRKNTEAFF.

The chain combines TRBV7-9 with TRBJ1-4, with D unclear. The germline V gene encodes CDR1 SEHNR and CDR2 FQNEAQ (reference sequence). Trimming left V 6 bases short and J 8 bases short, with 10 bases between. The CDR3 is made up of 12 amino acids. CDR3 amino acids: CASSPLGEKLFF. The CDR3 nucleotides are TGTGCCAGCAGTCCATTGGGCGAAAAACTGTTTTTT. The full variable domain, rest sourced from reference TRBV7-9 and TRBJ1-4, is DTGVSQNPRHKITKRGQNVTFRCDPISEHNRLYWYRQTLGQGPEFLTYFQNEAQLEKSRLLSDRFSAERPKGSFSTLEIQRTEQGDSAMYLCASSPLGEKLFFGSGTQLSVL.